This TCR beta chain was documented in a study of T cell responses to AZD1222 COVID-19 vaccine. Findings of the study overall: After the peak T cell response, and only then, were repertoires sampled.

Points on this clone: Its antigen is still unknown.

The CDR3 extends over 16 amino acids. Unmatched junction bases numbered 2, after V lost 0 bases and J lost 1 base. CDR1 is MDHEN, CDR2 SYDVKM, per germline. The assay was immunoSEQ multiplex PCR, and TCRdb's table has in-frame clones only and misses some. The data show 100,000 to 120,000 clones, roughly 90% seen once. The chain employs TRBV28 and TRBJ1-2; TRBD1 agrees at 10 bases. This receptor was taken from an adult who received the AZD1222 COVID-19 vaccine. Sequenced here: peripheral blood, sampled 28 days after the second AZD1222 dose. The DNA for the CDR3 is TGTGCCAGCAGTTTATGGACAGGGGGCGGTAACTATGGCTACACCTTC. Protein sequence: CASSLWTGGGNYGYTF.